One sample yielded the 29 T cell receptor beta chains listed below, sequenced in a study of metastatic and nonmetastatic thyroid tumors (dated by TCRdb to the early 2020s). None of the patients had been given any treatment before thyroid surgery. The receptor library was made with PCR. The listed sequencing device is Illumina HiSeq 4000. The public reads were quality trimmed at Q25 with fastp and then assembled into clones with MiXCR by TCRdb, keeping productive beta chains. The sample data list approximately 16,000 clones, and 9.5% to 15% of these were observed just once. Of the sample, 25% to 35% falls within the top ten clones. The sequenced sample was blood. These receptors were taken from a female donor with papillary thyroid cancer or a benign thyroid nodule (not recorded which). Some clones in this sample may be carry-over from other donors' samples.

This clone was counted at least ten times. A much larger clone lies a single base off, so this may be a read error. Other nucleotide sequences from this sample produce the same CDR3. Written as DNA, the CDR3 is TGTGCCAGCAGAAAACTAGACGACACCCACGGCGAGCAGTTCTTC. This sequence encodes CASRKLDDTHGEQFF. The chain has TRBV5-1 and TRBJ2-1, with a possible D match to TRBD2 (5 bases). This CDR3 is 15 amino acids long. The germline CDR1 and CDR2 sequences are SGHRS and YFSETQ.

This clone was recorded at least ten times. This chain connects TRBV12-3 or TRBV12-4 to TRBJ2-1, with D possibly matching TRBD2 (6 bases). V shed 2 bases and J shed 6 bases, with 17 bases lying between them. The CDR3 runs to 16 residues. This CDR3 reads CASSLSWLASRNEQFF. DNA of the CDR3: TGTGCCAGCAGTTTAAGTTGGCTAGCGTCCCGCAATGAGCAGTTCTTC.

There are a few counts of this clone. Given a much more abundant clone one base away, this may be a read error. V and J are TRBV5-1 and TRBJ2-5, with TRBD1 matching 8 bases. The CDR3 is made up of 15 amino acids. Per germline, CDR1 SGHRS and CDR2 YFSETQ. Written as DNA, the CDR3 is TGCGCCAGCGGCTTGGGGACAGGAACGGGGGAGACCCAGTACTTC. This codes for CASGLGTGTGETQYF.

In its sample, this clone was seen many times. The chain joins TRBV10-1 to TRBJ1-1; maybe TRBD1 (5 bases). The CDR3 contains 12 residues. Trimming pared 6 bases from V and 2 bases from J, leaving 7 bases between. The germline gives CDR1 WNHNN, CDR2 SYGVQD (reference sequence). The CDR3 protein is CASSRDNTEAFF. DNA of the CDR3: TGCGCCAGCAGCAGGGACAACACTGAAGCTTTCTTT.

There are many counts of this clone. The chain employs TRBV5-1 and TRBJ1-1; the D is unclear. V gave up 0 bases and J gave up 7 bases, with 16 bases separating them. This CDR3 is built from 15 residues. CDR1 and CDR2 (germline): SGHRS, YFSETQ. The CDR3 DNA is TGCGCCAGCAGCTTGGAGGAGCGGTCTCGCAATGAAGCTTTCTTT. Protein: CASSLEERSRNEAFF.

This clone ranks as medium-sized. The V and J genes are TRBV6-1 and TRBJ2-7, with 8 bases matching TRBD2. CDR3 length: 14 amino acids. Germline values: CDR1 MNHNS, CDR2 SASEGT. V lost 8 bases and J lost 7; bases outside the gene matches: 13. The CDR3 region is CASGGSSGSGEQYF. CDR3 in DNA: TGTGCCAGCGGTGGGTCGAGCGGGAGTGGTGAGCAGTACTTC.

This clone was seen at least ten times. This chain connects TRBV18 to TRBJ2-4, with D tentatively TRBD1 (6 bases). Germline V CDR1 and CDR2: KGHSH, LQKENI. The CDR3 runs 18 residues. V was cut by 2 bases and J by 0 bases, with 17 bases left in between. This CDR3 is CASSPRGMGEIAKNIQYF. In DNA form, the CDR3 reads TGTGCCAGCTCACCAAGGGGGATGGGAGAGATAGCCAAAAACATTCAGTACTTC.

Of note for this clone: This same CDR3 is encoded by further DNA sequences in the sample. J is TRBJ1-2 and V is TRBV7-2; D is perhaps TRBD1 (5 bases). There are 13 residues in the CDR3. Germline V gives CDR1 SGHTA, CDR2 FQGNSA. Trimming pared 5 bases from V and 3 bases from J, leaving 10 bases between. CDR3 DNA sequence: TGTGCCAGCAGCCCCGGGACGGACTATGGCTACACCTTC. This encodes CASSPGTDYGYTF.

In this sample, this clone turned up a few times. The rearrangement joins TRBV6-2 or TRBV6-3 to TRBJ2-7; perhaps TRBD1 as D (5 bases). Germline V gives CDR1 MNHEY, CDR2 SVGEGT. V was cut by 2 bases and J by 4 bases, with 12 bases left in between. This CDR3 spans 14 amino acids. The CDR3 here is CASSYGEGAYEQYF. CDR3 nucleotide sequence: TGTGCCAGCAGTTACGGCGAAGGGGCATACGAGCAGTACTTC.

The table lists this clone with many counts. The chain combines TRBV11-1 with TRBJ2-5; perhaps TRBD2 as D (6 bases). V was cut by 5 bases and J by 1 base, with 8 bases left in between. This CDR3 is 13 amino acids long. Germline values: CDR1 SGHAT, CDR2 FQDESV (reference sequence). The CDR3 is CASSPGSQETQYF. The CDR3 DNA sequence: TGTGCCAGCAGCCCCGGGAGCCAAGAGACCCAGTACTTC.

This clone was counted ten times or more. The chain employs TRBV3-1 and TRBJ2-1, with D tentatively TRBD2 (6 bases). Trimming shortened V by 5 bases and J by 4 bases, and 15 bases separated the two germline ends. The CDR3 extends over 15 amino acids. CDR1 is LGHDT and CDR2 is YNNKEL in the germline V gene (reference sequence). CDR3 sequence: CASSLLALSYNEQFF. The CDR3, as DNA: TGTGCCAGCAGCTTACTAGCCCTCTCGTACAATGAGCAGTTCTTC.

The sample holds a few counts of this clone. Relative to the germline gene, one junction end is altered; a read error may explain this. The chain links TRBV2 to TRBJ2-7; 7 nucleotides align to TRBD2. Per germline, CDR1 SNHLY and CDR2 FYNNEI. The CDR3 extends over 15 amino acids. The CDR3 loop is CASSEAGYRKYEQYF. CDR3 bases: TGTGCCAGTAGTGAAGCGGGGTACAGAAAGTACGAGCAGTACTTC. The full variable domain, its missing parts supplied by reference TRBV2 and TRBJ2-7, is EPEVTQTPSHQVTQMGQEVILRCVPISNHLYFYWYRQILGQKVEFLVSFYNNEISEKSEIFDDQFSVERPDGSNFTLKIRSTKLEDSAMYFCASSEAGYRKYEQYFGPGTRLTVT.

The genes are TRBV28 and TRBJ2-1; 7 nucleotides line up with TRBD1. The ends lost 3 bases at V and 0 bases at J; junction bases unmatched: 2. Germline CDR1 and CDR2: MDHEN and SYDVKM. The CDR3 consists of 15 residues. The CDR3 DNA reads TGTGCCAGCAGTTTTTGGGACAGCTCCTACAATGAGCAGTTCTTC. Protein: CASSFWDSSYNEQFF. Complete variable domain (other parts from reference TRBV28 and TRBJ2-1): DVKVTQSSRYLVKRTGEKVFLECVQDMDHENMFWYRQDPGLGLRLIYFSYDVKMKEKGDIPEGYSVSREKKERFSLILESASTNQTSMYLCASSFWDSSYNEQFFGPGTRLTVL.

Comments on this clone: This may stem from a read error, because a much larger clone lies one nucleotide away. This CDR3 reads CSVDGDGGGTEAFF. The CDR3 nucleotides read TGCAGCGTTGACGGGGACGGGGGCGGCACTGAAGCTTTCTTT. The chain is built from TRBV29-1 and TRBJ1-1, with TRBD1 as a possible D gene (6 bases). Germline loops: CDR1 SQVTM, CDR2 ANQGSEA. V was trimmed by 3 bases and J by 4 bases, leaving 15 bases between them. The length of the CDR3 is 14 residues.

CDR3 sequence: CASRSPSGIYEQYF. The DNA for the CDR3 is TGTGCCAGCAGATCTCCATCAGGGATCTACGAGCAGTACTTC. The V and J genes are TRBV28 and TRBJ2-7, with D maybe TRBD1 (5 bases). The CDR3 covers 14 residues. CDR1 and CDR2 (germline): MDHEN, SYDVKM. The V gene lost 6 bases and the J gene lost 3 bases, with 15 bases spanning the gap. Looking up the rest from reference TRBV28 and TRBJ2-7 gives the full variable domain: DVKVTQSSRYLVKRTGEKVFLECVQDMDHENMFWYRQDPGLGLRLIYFSYDVKMKEKGDIPEGYSVSREKKERFSLILESASTNQTSMYLCASRSPSGIYEQYFGPGTRLTVT.

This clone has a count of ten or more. The CDR3 nucleotides are TGCGCCAGCCAATCGCGGGGACAGGCTAATTCACCCCTCCACTTT. Protein product: CASQSRGQANSPLHF. The chain carries TRBV5-1 and TRBJ1-6; 8 nucleotides match TRBD1. The germline V gene encodes CDR1 SGHRS and CDR2 YFSETQ. V lost 7 bases to trimming and J lost 6 bases; unmatched junction nucleotides: 9. The CDR3 totals 15 residues.

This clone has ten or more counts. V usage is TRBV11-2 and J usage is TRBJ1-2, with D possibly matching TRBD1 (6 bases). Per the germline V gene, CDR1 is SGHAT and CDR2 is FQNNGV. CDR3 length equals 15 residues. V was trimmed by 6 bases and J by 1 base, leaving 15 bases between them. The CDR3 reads CASSPLAGVNYGYTF. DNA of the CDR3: TGTGCCAGCAGTCCTCTGGCAGGGGTTAACTATGGCTACACCTTC. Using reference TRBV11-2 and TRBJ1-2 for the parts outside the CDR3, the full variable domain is EAGVAQSPRYKIIEKRQSVAFWCNPISGHATLYWYQQILGQGPKLLIQFQNNGVVDDSQLPKDRFSAERLKGVDSTLKIQPAKLEDSAVYLCASSPLAGVNYGYTFGSGTRLTVV.

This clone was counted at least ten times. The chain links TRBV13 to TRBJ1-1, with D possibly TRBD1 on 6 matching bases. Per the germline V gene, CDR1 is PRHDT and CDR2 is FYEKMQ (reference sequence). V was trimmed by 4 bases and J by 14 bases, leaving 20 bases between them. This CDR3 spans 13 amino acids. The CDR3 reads CASSSRQEMVSFF. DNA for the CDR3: TGTGCCAGCAGCTCAAGACAGGAGATGGTTTCGTTCTTT. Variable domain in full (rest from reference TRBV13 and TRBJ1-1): AAGVIQSPRHLIKEKRETATLKCYPIPRHDTVYWYQQGPGQDPQFLISFYEKMQSDKGSIPDRFSAQQFSDYHSELNMSSLELGDSALYFCASSSRQEMVSFFGQGTRLTVV.

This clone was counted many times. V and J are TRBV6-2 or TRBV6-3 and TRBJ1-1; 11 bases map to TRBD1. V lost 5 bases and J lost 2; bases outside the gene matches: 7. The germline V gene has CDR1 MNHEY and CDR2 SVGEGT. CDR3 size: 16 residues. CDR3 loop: CASSQDRGRLNTEAFF. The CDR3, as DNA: TGTGCCAGCAGTCAGGACAGGGGGCGCTTAAACACTGAAGCTTTCTTT.

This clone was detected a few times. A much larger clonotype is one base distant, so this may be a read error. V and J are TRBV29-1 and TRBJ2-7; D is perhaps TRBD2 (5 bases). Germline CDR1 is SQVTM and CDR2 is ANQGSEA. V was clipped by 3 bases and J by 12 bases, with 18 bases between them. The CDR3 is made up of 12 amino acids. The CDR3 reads CSVESGKIERYF. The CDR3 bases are TGCAGCGTTGAGTCCGGGAAAATCGAAAGGTACTTC.

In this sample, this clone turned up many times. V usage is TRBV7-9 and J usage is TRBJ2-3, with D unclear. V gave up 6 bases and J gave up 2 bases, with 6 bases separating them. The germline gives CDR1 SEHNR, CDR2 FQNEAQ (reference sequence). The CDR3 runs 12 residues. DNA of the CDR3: TGTGCCAGCAGAACAACCACAGATACGCAGTATTTT. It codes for CASRTTTDTQYF.

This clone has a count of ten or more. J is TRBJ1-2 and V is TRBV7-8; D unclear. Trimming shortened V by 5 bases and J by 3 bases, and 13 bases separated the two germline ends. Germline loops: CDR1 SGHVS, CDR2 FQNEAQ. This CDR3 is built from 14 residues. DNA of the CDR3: TGTGCCAGCAGCCCCGCAACAGTGTACTATGGCTACACCTTC. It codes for CASSPATVYYGYTF.

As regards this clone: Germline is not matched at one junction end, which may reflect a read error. The CDR3 loop is CANSPLGGRSYEQYF. CDR3 in DNA: TGTGCCAACAGCCCACTCGGTGGGAGGAGCTACGAGCAGTACTTC. This chain links TRBV3-1 with TRBJ2-7, with D possibly matching TRBD2 (6 bases). Germline V gene sequence: CDR1 LGHDT, CDR2 YNNKEL (reference sequence). CDR3 length: 15 residues.

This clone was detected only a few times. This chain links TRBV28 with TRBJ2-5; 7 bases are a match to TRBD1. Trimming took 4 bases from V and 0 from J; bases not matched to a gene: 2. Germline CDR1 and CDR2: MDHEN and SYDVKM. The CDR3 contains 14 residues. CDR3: CASSSTGYQETQYF. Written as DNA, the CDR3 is TGTGCCAGCAGTTCGACAGGGTACCAAGAGACCCAGTACTTC.

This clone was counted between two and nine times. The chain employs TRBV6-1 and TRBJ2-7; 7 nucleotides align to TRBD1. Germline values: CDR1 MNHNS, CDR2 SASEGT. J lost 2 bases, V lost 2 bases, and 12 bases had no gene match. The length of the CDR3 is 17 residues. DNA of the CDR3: TGTGCCAGCAGTGAAATAAGTGGTCGGGACAGCACCTACGAGCAGTACTTC. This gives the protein CASSEISGRDSTYEQYF.

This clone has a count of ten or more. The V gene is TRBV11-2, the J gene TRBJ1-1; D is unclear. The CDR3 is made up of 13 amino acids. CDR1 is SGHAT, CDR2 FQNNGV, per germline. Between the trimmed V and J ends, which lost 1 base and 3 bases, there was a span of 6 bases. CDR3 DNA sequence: TGTGCCAGCAGCTTAGTTTGGGACACTGAAGCTTTCTTT. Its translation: CASSLVWDTEAFF.

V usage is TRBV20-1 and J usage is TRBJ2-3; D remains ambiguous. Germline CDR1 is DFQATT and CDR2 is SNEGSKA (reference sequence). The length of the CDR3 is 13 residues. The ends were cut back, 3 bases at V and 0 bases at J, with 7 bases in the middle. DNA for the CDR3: TGCAGTGCTAGTCCGCGGAGCACAGATACGCAGTATTTT. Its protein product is CSASPRSTDTQYF.

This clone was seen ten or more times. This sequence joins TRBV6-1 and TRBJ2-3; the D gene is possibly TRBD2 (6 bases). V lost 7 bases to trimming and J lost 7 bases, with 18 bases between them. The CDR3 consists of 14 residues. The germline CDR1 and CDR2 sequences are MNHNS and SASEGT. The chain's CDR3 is CASTKAGRDYTQYF. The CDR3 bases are TGTGCCAGCACCAAGGCGGGGAGAGACTATACGCAGTATTTT.

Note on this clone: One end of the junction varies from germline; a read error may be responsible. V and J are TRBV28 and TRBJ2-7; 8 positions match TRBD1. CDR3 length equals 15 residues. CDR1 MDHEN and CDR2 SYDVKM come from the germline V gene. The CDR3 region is CASTGQACLPGEQCF. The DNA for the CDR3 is TGTGCCAGCACGGGACAGGCCTGCCTTCCGGGAGAGCAGTGCTTC. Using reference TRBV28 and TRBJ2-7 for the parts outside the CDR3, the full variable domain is DVKVTQSSRYLVKRTGEKVFLECVQDMDHENMFWYRQDPGLGLRLIYFSYDVKMKEKGDIPEGYSVSREKKERFSLILESASTNQTSMYLCASTGQACLPGEQCFGPGTRLTVT.